This T cell receptor (beta chain) was observed in a study of blood T cell repertoires in COVID-19 (dated by TCRdb to about 2020). About the full investigation: Samples from collaborators originated in the United States, Italy and Spain and spanned both the acute and convalescent phases of COVID-19. The material from the prospective study consisted of cDNA or gDNA derived from T cells, B-cell-depleted T cells, or PBMCs. Deeply sampled blood TCRbeta repertoires from subjects exposed to, actively infected with, or recovered from COVID-19 were included in the dataset. The repertoires were released in a freely available public database meant as a resource for research on the immune response to SARS-CoV-2. Samples came from the ongoing ImmuneRACE study (first 160 participants) plus 1,254 subjects from 6 global collaborators. Sample metadata almost always included a de-identified subject ID, COVID-19 status, age in years and sex. HLA class I and class II types, where available, came from metadata supplied by the sample provider rather than from assay-based typing.

TCRbeta CDR3 regions were amplified from genomic DNA by means of the immunoSEQ Assay, a bias-controlled multiplex PCR. From the authors' description of their analysis: The number of nucleated cells in each sample was estimated by amplification of reference gene primers within the assay. Sequence reads were collapsed and filtered to measure the absolute abundance of every unique TCRbeta CDR3 rearrangement. Productive Simpson clonality was computed per sample as the square root of Simpson's diversity index over productive rearrangements. This immuneACCESS table, as held by TCRdb, lists in-frame sequences with V and J called but not all clones. Of the missing ones, under half trace to an unresolved V gene in checked studies; the others have no known cause. That table supplies the V and J calls and clone size; D and trimming were determined from the DNA. For this sample there are approximately 220,000 clones; 65% to 85% appear just once. Around 7% of the sample lies in the top ten.

Turning to this clone: The clone's antigen remains unknown. Per-base quality was not reported, and no clone a single base away is much larger than it.

Participants in the prospective study were aged roughly 18 to 95 years, lived in about two dozen United States geographic areas, and enrolled through a virtual design. In the prospective study, participants were assigned to cohorts based on the clinical history participants reported in a screening survey and a study questionnaire. In the prospective study, mobile phlebotomists collected whole blood, serum and a nasopharyngeal or oropharyngeal swab from each participant. Additional blood draws and questionnaires over an approximately two-month period could optionally be provided by prospective study participants. Blood samples from the prospective study were shipped frozen or at room temperature prior to DNA extraction. Overall results and qualifications from the work: The amount of clinical and demographic metadata varied by source and participant and was provided uncurated.

Cut back by 5 bases and 7 bases, the V and J ends lie 11 bases apart. Reading the germline V gene (reference sequence) gives CDR1 DFQATT and CDR2 SNEGSKA. The CDR3 spans 11 residues, from the cysteine through the phenylalanine. Solely the CDR3 DNA is kept, with 33 bases framed from the first base. The receptor comes from a woman between 35 and 50 years old with acute COVID-19. Sequenced: PBMCs or T cells enriched from blood (not recorded which). The sequence joins TRBV20-1 to TRBJ1-1; there is no confident call for the D gene. The DNA sequence follows: TGCAGTGCTGGGCGGGAAATTGAAGCTTTCTTT. Its amino acids are CSAGREIEAFF.